These 8 T cell receptor beta chains share one sample of origin, sequenced in a study of beta chain features in type 1 diabetes. TCRB transcripts that were expressed got sequenced, as all of the isolated RNA had been reverse transcribed. Here immunoSEQ multiplex PCR was the method, and the copy in TCRdb shows in-frame clones only, minus some. Altogether 140,000 or so clones are present, less than 11% being singletons, with the ten largest covering around 1.2%. The sequencing sample was made of naive CD4+ T cells from blood. The receptors originated from a man aged 18 to 29 in good health.

The genes are TRBV28 and TRBJ2-1, with 10 bases fitting TRBD2. The CDR3 sequence is 15 residues long. In germline, CDR1 is MDHEN, CDR2 SYDVKM. The junction had 6 bases not matched to a gene; V was cut back by 6 bases and J by 4 bases. The CDR3 coding sequence is TGTGCCAGCAGCCAAACTAGCGGGGCTTACAATGAGCAGTTCTTC. This sequence encodes CASSQTSGAYNEQFF.

The rearrangement uses TRBV5-1 and TRBJ2-3; 9 bases map to TRBD2. Germline trimming cut 0 bases from V and 2 bases from J; bases unmatched to any gene: 4. CDR3 length: 16 amino acids. Germline-derived CDR1 and CDR2 are SGHRS and YFSETQ. The CDR3 coding sequence is TGCGCCAGCAGCTTGGTGAGCGGGGGGATCACAGATACGCAGTATTTT. It translates to CASSLVSGGITDTQYF.

This chain joins TRBV6-1 and TRBJ2-1; 8 nucleotides match TRBD1. Per germline, CDR1 MNHNS and CDR2 SASEGT. Trimming cost V 9 bases and J 4 bases; bases outside gene matches: 8. CDR3 size: 14 residues. CDR3 DNA: TGTGCCAGTACTGACAGGGGTCCATACAATGAGCAGTTCTTC. Translation: CASTDRGPYNEQFF.

This chain joins TRBV29-1 and TRBJ1-1; D ambiguous. The CDR3 is made up of 13 amino acids. Germline assignment: CDR1 SQVTM and CDR2 ANQGSEA. Trimming stripped 4 bases from V and 1 base from J, with 10 bases between. The CDR3 DNA is TGCAGCGTTGGAAGTTACAGGAACACTGAAGCTTTCTTT. It specifies CSVGSYRNTEAFF.

In its sample, this clone was seen a few times. V and J are TRBV5-1 and TRBJ2-7; unclear D gene. CDR3 length: 12 amino acids. V gave up 2 bases and J gave up 3 bases, with 6 bases separating them. The germline gives CDR1 SGHRS, CDR2 YFSETQ. The CDR3 DNA reads TGCGCCAGCAGCTTCTACAGCTACGAGCAGTACTTC. Amino acid sequence: CASSFYSYEQYF.

The chain carries TRBV27 and TRBJ1-2; D uncertain. Germline lookup yields CDR1 MNHEY and CDR2 SMNVEV (reference sequence). The CDR3 loop spans 13 amino acids. Trimming stripped 0 bases from V and 5 bases from J, with 7 bases between. The CDR3 spells CASSLSRGYGYTF. CDR3 bases: TGTGCCAGCAGTTTATCGCGGGGTTATGGCTACACCTTC.

This clone has a handful of counts. The chain employs TRBV18 and TRBJ2-7, with D hard to call. Trimming shortened V by 3 bases and J by 0 bases, and 9 bases separated the two germline ends. This CDR3 is 14 amino acids long. Germline CDR1 is KGHSH and CDR2 is LQKENI. The CDR3 sequence: CASSPALSSYEQYF. CDR3 sequence (DNA): TGTGCCAGCTCACCTGCTCTGAGCTCCTACGAGCAGTACTTC.

The genes are TRBV18 and TRBJ1-5; no clear D gene. V lost 3 bases and J 7 bases, leaving 16 bases between the germline ends. The CDR3 sequence is 15 residues long. Germline CDR1 and CDR2: KGHSH and LQKENI. CDR3 coding DNA: TGTGCCAGCTCACCGGCGGCCTCCGCGCGGCAGCCCCAGCATTTT. Encoded protein: CASSPAASARQPQHF.